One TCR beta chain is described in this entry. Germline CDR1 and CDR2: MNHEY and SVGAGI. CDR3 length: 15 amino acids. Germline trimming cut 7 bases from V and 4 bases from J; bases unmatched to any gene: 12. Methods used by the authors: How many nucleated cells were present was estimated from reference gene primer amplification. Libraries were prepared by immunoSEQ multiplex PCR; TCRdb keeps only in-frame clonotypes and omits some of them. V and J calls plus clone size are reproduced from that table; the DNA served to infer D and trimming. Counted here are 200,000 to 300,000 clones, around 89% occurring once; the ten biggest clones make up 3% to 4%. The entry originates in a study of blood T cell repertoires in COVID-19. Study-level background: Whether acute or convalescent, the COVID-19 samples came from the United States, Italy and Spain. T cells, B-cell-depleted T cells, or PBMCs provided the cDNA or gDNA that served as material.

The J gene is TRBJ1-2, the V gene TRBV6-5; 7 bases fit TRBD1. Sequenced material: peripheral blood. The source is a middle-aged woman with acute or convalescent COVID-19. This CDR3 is CASTLKAQGIYGYTF. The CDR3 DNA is TGTGCCAGCACCCTTAAGGCACAGGGGATCTATGGCTACACCTTC.